This TCR beta chain originates from a study of identical twins. The CDR3 consists of 12 residues. Trimming cost V 2 bases and J 10 bases; bases outside gene matches: 4. CDR1 DFQATT and CDR2 SNEGSKA come from the germline V gene (reference sequence). TCRdb reanalysed the 5' RACE reads using MiXCR and keeps one entry per CDR3 protein. The sample lists fewer than 250,000 distinct CDR3 sequences, 7% occurring once. This clonotype has more than one count but fewer than ten. These same data were also listed under a study on yellow fever vaccine responses in identical twins.

Source material: memory (CD45RO+) T cells sorted from blood. The rearrangement joins TRBV20-1 to TRBJ2-3; TRBD2 matches 9 bases. The clonotype comes from a woman between 18 and 30 years old in good health. The CDR3 is CSARTAGGAQYF. The DNA of the CDR3 is TGCAGTGCTAGAACAGCGGGGGGTGCGCAGTATTTT.